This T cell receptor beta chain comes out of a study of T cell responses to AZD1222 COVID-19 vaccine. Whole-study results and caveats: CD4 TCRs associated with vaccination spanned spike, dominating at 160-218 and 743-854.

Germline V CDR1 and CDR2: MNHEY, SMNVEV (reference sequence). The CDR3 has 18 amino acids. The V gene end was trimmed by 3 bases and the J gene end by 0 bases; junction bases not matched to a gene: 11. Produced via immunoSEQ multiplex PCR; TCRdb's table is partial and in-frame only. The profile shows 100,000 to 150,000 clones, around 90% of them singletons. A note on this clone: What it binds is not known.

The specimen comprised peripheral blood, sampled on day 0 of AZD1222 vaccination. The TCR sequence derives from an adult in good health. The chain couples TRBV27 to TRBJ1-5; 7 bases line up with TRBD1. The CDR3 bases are TGTGCCAGCAGTTTGAGACAGGGTGGGGGGTATAGCAATCAGCCCCAGCATTTT. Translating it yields CASSLRQGGGYSNQPQHF.